The clone carrying this T cell receptor beta chain is medium-sized by frequency. Its antigen remains unidentified. One tube held mixed TRB-A and TRB-B primer pools for touch-down PCR. Reprocessing the multiplex PCR reads, TCRdb reports a single entry for every CDR3 protein and omits DNA. The sample features 6,500 to 10,000 distinct CDR3 sequences, with 6% in its top ten. The data are from a study of T cell clusters in autoimmune cytopenias. General study results and limits: The T cell clusters were defined only in silico, without experimental functional validation. Clustering suggested that physiological T cell clusters were missing in primary autoimmune cytopenia patients. No cluster-lack signature appeared between secondary cytopenia and chronic lymphocytic leukemia patients, apparently due to lymphoma masking.

The CDR3 totals 15 residues. CDR1 is LNHDA and CDR2 is SQIVND in the germline V gene (reference sequence). About 37,500 genome equivalents of blood DNA were amplified for TRB. The clonotype originates from a human donor with an autoimmune cytopenia or autoimmune hepatitis (not recorded which). The chain combines TRBV19 with TRBJ2-5; TCRdb's D call, TRBD1, is unchecked because there is no DNA. Sequenced sample: peripheral blood. The CDR3 reads CASSIDRGIGKTQYF.